These 22 T cell receptor beta chains were all obtained from the same sample, sequenced in a study of cytomegalovirus exposure and HLA in healthy donors. This PCR relied on a set of 60 Vbeta primers and 13 Jbeta primers. Generated by immunoSEQ multiplex PCR, the TCRdb table keeps only in-frame clones and is missing some. The table lists fewer than 200,000 clones, about 80% of them singletons. Source material: PBMCs. All receptors derive from a woman under 40 in good health and CMV-seronegative.

The rearrangement joins TRBV28 to TRBJ1-2; weak D call: TRBD1 (5 bases). V was cut by 7 bases and J by 4 bases, with 22 bases left in between. The CDR3 has 16 amino acids. The V gene's germline CDR1 is MDHEN and CDR2 SYDVKM. This chain's CDR3 is CASIRNPSERGYGYTF. CDR3 DNA: TGTGCCAGCATTCGAAACCCCTCGGAAAGGGGCTATGGCTACACCTTC.

The CDR3 bases are TGTGCCAGTACCCCTCGGGGTTATAGCAATCAGCCCCAGCATTTT. Its protein is CASTPRGYSNQPQHF. The chain recombines TRBV19 with TRBJ1-5; D is unresolved. Germline values: CDR1 LNHDA, CDR2 SQIVND (reference sequence). V shed 7 bases and J shed 0 bases, with 13 bases lying between them. The CDR3 runs to 15 residues. Based on the CDR3 plus reference TRBV19 and TRBJ1-5, the full variable domain is DGGITQSPKYLFRKEGQNVTLSCEQNLNHDAMYWYRQDPGQGLRLIYYSQIVNDFQKGDIAEGYSVSREKKESFPLTVTSAQKNPTAFYLCASTPRGYSNQPQHFGDGTRLSIL.

This rearrangement joins TRBV27 to TRBJ1-4, with a possible D match to TRBD1 (5 bases). Per the germline V gene, CDR1 is MNHEY and CDR2 is SMNVEV (reference sequence). This CDR3 is built from 15 residues. Deletions cut 4 bases from V and 5 bases from J, with 14 bases between. For the CDR3, the DNA is TGTGCCAGCAGTTCAACCAGGGTGTCCAATGAAAAACTGTTTTTT. Translation: CASSSTRVSNEKLFF.

This chain links TRBV11-2 with TRBJ1-1; D possibly corresponds to TRBD1 (6 bases). CDR1 and CDR2 from the germline V gene are SGHAT and FQNNGV. CDR3 size: 13 residues. The ends were cut back, 3 bases at V and 4 bases at J, with 9 bases in the middle. The CDR3 is CASSFRDTTEAFF. CDR3 sequence (DNA): TGTGCCAGCAGCTTCCGGGACACCACTGAAGCTTTCTTT.

The chain employs TRBV10-3 and TRBJ2-7, with D possibly being TRBD2 (6 bases). Germline V gene data show CDR1 as ENHRY and CDR2 as SYGVKD. The CDR3 runs 14 residues. V was trimmed by 4 bases and J by 5 bases, leaving 15 bases between them. CDR3 in amino acids: CAISAGGGVNEQYF. The CDR3 DNA sequence: TGTGCCATCAGTGCGGGTGGCGGGGTCAACGAGCAGTACTTC.

This clone was observed a single time. The V and J genes are TRBV7-6 and TRBJ1-6, with D uncertain. Per the germline V gene, CDR1 is SGHVS and CDR2 is FNYEAQ. CDR3 length: 16 residues. V dropped 0 bases and J dropped 2 bases, with 8 bases sitting between them. The chain's CDR3 is CASSLASTAYNSPLHF. The DNA of the CDR3 is TGTGCCAGCAGCTTAGCCTCAACGGCCTATAATTCACCCCTCCACTTT.

The chain uses TRBV6-6 and TRBJ2-1, with 8 positions matching TRBD2. The CDR3 contains 16 residues. CDR1 and CDR2 from the germline V gene are MNHNY and SVGAGI (reference sequence). Trimming took 2 bases from V and 1 from J; bases not matched to a gene: 4. The CDR3 loop reads CASSYARGGSYNEQFF. The CDR3 DNA reads TGTGCCAGCAGTTACGCTCGGGGGGGGTCCTACAATGAGCAGTTCTTC.

The chain joins TRBV7-3 to TRBJ2-7; no firm D call. The V end was cut by 5 bases, the J end by 1 base, with 3 bases between. Germline CDR1 SGHTA, CDR2 FQGTGA. The CDR3 runs 11 residues. CDR3 region: CASSPSYEQYF. DNA for the CDR3: TGTGCCAGCAGCCCTTCCTACGAGCAGTACTTC.

The V and J genes are TRBV9 and TRBJ1-1, with D possibly TRBD1 on 5 matching bases. Germline loops: CDR1 SGDLS, CDR2 YYNGEE. V was shortened by 0 bases and J by 8 bases, with 14 bases between the two germline ends. The CDR3 sequence is 14 residues long. The CDR3 DNA reads as TGTGCCAGCAGCGTAGGGGTCAGGGTGGAAGAAGCTTTCTTT. It translates to CASSVGVRVEEAFF.

The chain uses TRBV28 and TRBJ2-7; D remains unclear. Germline V CDR1 and CDR2: MDHEN, SYDVKM. The germline V and J ends were trimmed by 4 bases and 6 bases, with 10 bases remaining between them. This CDR3 is built from 12 residues. In nucleotides, the CDR3 is TGTGCCAGCAGTTCCTCCTCCCCCGAGCAGTACTTC. Translated, it gives CASSSSSPEQYF.

The CDR3 spells CASSLVQGIESGNTIYF. CDR3 coding DNA: TGTGCCAGCAGTTTAGTTCAGGGGATTGAGTCTGGAAACACCATATATTTT. This chain links TRBV28 with TRBJ1-3; D is perhaps TRBD1 (6 bases). The CDR3 contains 17 residues. Between the trimmed V and J ends, which lost 2 bases and 1 base, there was a span of 15 bases. The germline V gene has CDR1 MDHEN and CDR2 SYDVKM.

The chain is built from TRBV5-1 and TRBJ1-5; 7 bases match TRBD1. The CDR3 is 15 amino acids. With 0 bases clipped from V and 3 bases from J, the junction kept 3 bases outside the gene matches. Germline loops: CDR1 SGHRS, CDR2 YFSETQ. The CDR3 DNA is TGCGCCAGCAGCTTGGAGGGGACAGACAATCAGCCCCAGCATTTT. Translating gives CASSLEGTDNQPQHF.

The CDR3 spells CASSLSTPGQGAHGYTF. CDR3 in DNA: TGTGCCAGCAGTTTATCAACACCGGGACAGGGGGCTCATGGCTACACCTTC. The rearrangement joins TRBV27 to TRBJ1-2; 12 bases are a match to TRBD1. Germline lookup yields CDR1 MNHEY and CDR2 SMNVEV (reference sequence). V dropped 0 bases and J dropped 6; count of bases not matched to a gene: 8. There are 17 residues in the CDR3.

The CDR3 DNA reads TGTGCCAGCAGTCGTTCTAGCGTCGAGCAGTACTTC. Translated, it gives CASSRSSVEQYF. This chain links TRBV6-1 with TRBJ2-7; D possibly corresponds to TRBD2 (6 bases). CDR1 and CDR2 (germline): MNHNS, SASEGT. Trimming took 5 bases from V and 6 from J, leaving 11 bases between them. The CDR3 runs to 12 residues.

CDR3 nucleotides: TGTGCCAGCAGCTTAAGGGGGTCCTACACGTACGAGCAGTACTTC. This sequence encodes CASSLRGSYTYEQYF. The gene calls are TRBV14 and TRBJ2-7, with D tentatively TRBD1 (6 bases). CDR3 size: 15 residues. V was clipped by 5 bases and J by 4 bases, with 18 bases between them. Germline assignment: CDR1 SGHDN and CDR2 FVKESK.

The chain employs TRBV7-9 and TRBJ2-2; unclear D gene. Trimming left V 4 bases short and J 1 base short, with 10 bases between. The V gene's germline CDR1 is SEHNR and CDR2 FQNEAQ (reference sequence). CDR3 length equals 15 residues. The CDR3 region has the DNA TGTGCCAGCAGCTCTCGTCCAGGGAACACCGGGGAGCTGTTTTTT. Translating gives CASSSRPGNTGELFF.

The sample holds one count of this clone. The chain links TRBV5-4 to TRBJ2-5; TRBD1 agrees at 7 bases. CDR1 is SGHNT, CDR2 YYREEE, per germline (reference sequence). V was pared by 4 bases and J by 11 bases, with 11 bases of the junction left unmatched. The CDR3 contains 13 residues. The CDR3 is CASSPGQTIFQYF. The CDR3 DNA reads as TGTGCCAGCAGCCCGGGACAGACTATTTTTCAGTACTTC. Variable domain in full (rest from reference TRBV5-4 and TRBJ2-5): ETGVTQSPTHLIKTRGQQVTLRCSSQSGHNTVSWYQQALGQGPQFIFQYYREEENGRGNFPPRFSGLQFPNYSSELNVNALELDDSALYLCASSPGQTIFQYFGPGTRLLVL.

The rearrangement links TRBV5-1 to TRBJ2-1; 8 nucleotides align to TRBD2. The CDR3 consists of 15 residues. J was trimmed by 8 bases and V by 1 base; bases with no gene match: 8. Germline V gene data show CDR1 as SGHRS and CDR2 as YFSETQ. CDR3 amino acids: CASSLTGGSVYEQFF. The CDR3 DNA reads as TGCGCCAGCAGCTTGACGGGGGGGAGTGTTTATGAGCAGTTCTTC.

V and J are TRBV7-8 and TRBJ1-1, with TRBD1 identical over 10 bases. J gave up 4 bases and V 2 bases, and 10 bases lay outside the gene matches. The CDR3 is 17 amino acids. The germline CDR1 and CDR2 sequences are SGHVS and FQNEAQ. The CDR3 nucleotides read TGTGCCAGCAGCTTAATAGGTGACAGGGGGCTGGTCACTGAAGCTTTCTTT. This gives the protein CASSLIGDRGLVTEAFF.

This chain connects TRBV11-2 to TRBJ2-7; 7 bases align to TRBD2. Germline loops: CDR1 SGHAT, CDR2 FQNNGV. The J segment lost 6 bases and the V segment lost 7 bases, leaving 12 bases of the junction unmatched. The CDR3 extends over 14 amino acids. This CDR3 reads CASTFGGGAGEQYF. In DNA, the CDR3 is TGTGCCAGCACCTTTGGGGGGGGAGCCGGCGAGCAGTACTTC.

V and J are TRBV5-1 and TRBJ2-7; weak D call: TRBD1 (5 bases). CDR1 SGHRS and CDR2 YFSETQ come from the germline V gene. This CDR3 contains 15 residues. V was clipped by 0 bases and J by 3 bases, with 13 bases between them. CDR3 protein: CASSLEPGQFYEQYF. The CDR3 DNA is TGCGCCAGCAGCTTGGAGCCAGGACAATTCTACGAGCAGTACTTC.

The chain uses TRBV5-3 and TRBJ1-5; the match to TRBD1 covers 8 bases. TRBV5-3 is placed among ORFs of uncertain function. J gave up 2 bases and V 7 bases, and 2 bases lay outside the gene matches. The CDR3 consists of 13 residues. As DNA, the CDR3 is TGTGCCAGACTGGGACAGGGCAATCAGCCCCAGCATTTT. It encodes CARLGQGNQPQHF.